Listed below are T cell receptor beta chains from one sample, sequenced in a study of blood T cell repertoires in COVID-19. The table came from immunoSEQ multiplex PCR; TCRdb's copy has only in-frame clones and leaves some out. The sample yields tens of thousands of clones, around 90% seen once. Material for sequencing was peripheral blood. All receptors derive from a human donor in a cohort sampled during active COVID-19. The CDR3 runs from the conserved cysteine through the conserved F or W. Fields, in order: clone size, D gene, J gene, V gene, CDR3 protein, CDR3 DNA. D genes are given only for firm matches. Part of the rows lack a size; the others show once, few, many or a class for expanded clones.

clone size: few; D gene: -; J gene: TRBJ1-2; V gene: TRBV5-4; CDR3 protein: CASSLATEYYGYTF; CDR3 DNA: TGTGCCAGCAGCTTGGCTACAGAATACTATGGCTACACCTTC
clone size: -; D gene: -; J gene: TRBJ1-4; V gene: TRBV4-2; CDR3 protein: CASSQDPDEKLFF; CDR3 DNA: TGTGCCAGCAGCCAAGATCCGGATGAAAAACTGTTTTTT
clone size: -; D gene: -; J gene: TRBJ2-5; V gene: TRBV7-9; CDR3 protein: CASSYGEQETQYF; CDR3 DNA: TGTGCCAGCAGCTACGGGGAGCAAGAGACCCAGTACTTC
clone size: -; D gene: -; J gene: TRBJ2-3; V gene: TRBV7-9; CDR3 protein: CASSLIGGPRTDTQYF; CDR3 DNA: TGTGCCAGCAGCCTCATCGGGGGACCCCGCACAGATACGCAGTATTTT
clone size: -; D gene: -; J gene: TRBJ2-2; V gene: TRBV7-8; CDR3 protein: CASSLVGGAVSTGELFF; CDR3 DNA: TGTGCCAGCAGCTTAGTAGGGGGAGCTGTTTCCACCGGGGAGCTGTTTTTT
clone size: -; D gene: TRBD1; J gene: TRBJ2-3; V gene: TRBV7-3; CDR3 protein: CASSLSPQGQGTQYF; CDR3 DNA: TGTGCCAGCAGCTTATCCCCACAGGGACAGGGTACGCAGTATTTT
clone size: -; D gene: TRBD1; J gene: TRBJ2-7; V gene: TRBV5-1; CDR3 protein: CASSSDGTGGFSEQYF; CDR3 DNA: TGCGCCAGCAGCTCGGACGGGACAGGCGGGTTCTCCGAGCAGTACTTC
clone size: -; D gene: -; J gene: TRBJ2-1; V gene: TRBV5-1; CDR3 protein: CASSLATGFGEQFF; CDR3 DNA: TGCGCCAGCAGCTTGGCCACAGGGTTTGGTGAGCAGTTCTTC
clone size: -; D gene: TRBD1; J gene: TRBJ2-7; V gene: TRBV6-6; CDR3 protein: CASSTGDRANYEQYF; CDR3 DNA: TGTGCCAGCAGTACTGGGGACAGGGCGAACTACGAGCAGTACTTC
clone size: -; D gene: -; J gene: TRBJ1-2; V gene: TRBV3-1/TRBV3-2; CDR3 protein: CASSPGVSLRGYYGYTF; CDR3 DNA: TGTGCCAGCAGCCCGGGGGTCAGTCTACGAGGATATTATGGCTACACCTTC
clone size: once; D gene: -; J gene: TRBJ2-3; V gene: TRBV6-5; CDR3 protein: CASSPGQHTDTQYF; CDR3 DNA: TGTGCCAGCAGCCCCGGACAGCACACAGATACGCAGTATTTT
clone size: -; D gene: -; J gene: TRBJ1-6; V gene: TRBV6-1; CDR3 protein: CASSEQVSYNSPLHF; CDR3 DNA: TGTGCCAGCAGTGAACAGGTCTCCTATAATTCACCCCTCCACTTT
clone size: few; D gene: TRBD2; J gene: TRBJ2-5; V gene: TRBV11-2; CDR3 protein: CASSSVGRARQETQYF; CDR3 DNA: TGTGCCAGCAGCTCTGTCGGGAGGGCCCGGCAAGAGACCCAGTACTTC
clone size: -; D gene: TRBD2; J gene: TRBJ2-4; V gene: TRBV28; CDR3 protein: CASSLVAGVTKNIQYF; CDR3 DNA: TGTGCCAGCAGTTTAGTGGCGGGAGTGACCAAAAACATTCAGTACTTC
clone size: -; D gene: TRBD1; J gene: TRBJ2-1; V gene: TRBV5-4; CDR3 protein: CASSSAGQGARVEQFF; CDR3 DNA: TGTGCCAGCAGCTCGGCCGGACAGGGGGCGAGGGTTGAGCAGTTCTTC
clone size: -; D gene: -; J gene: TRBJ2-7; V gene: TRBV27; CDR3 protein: CASSPSDSSPSYEQYF; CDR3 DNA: TGTGCCAGCAGTCCTTCGGACTCCTCCCCCTCCTACGAGCAGTACTTC
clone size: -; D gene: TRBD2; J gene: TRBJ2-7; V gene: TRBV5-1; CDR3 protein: CASSSAGGAWEQYF; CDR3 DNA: TGCGCCAGCAGCTCGGCCGGGGGGGCCTGGGAGCAGTACTTC
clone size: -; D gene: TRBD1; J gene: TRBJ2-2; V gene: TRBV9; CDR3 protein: CASSSGGAETGELFF; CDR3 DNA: TGTGCCAGCAGCTCAGGGGGCGCAGAGACCGGGGAGCTGTTTTTT
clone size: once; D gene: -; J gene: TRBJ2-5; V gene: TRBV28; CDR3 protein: CASSPGRTQYF; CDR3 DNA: TGTGCCAGCAGTCCGGGTCGGACCCAGTACTTC
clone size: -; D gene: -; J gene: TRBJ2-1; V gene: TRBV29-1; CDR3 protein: CSGGLSSYNEQFF; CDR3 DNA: TGCAGCGGCGGGCTAAGCTCCTACAATGAGCAGTTCTTC
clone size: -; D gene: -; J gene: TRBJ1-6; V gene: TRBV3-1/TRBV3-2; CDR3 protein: CASSPRAEDSPLHF; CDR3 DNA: TGTGCCAGCTCCCCCAGGGCTGAGGATTCACCCCTCCACTTT
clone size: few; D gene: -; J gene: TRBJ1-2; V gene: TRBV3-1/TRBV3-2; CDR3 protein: CASSQFGGRLNYGYTF; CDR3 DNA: TGTGCCAGCAGCCAGTTCGGGGGGCGGCTGAACTATGGCTACACCTTC
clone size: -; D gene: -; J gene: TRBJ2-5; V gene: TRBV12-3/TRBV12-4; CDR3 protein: CASSASLDETQYF; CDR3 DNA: TGTGCCAGCAGTGCATCTCTAGATGAGACCCAGTACTTC
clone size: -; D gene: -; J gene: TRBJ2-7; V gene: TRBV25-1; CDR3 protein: CASSDASSSYEQYF; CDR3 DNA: TGTGCCAGCAGTGATGCTTCGAGCTCCTACGAGCAGTACTTC
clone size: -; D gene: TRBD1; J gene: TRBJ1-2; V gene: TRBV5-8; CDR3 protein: CASSKSRDRDHGYTF; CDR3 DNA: TGTGCCAGCAGCAAGTCCCGGGACAGGGACCACGGCTACACCTTC
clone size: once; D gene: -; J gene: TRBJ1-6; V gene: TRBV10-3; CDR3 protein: CAIRQGLDNSPLHF; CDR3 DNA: TGTGCCATCAGACAGGGCTTGGATAATTCACCCCTCCACTTT
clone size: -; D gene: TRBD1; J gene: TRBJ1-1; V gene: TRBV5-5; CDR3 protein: CASSTGQGAGTEAFF; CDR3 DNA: TGTGCCAGCAGCACTGGACAGGGGGCAGGTACTGAAGCTTTCTTT
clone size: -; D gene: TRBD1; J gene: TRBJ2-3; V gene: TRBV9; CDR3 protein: CASSVRTGGLGTDTQYF; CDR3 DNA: TGTGCCAGCAGCGTCAGGACAGGCGGCCTCGGCACAGATACGCAGTATTTT
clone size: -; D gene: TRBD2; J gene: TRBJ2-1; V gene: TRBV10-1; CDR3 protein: CASSLGPAGGSYNEQFF; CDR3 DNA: TGCGCCAGCAGCCTTGGACCAGCGGGAGGTTCCTACAATGAGCAGTTCTTC
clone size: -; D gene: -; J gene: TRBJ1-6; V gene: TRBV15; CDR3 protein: CATSRQRGGGSPLHF; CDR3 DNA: TGTGCCACCAGCAGACAAAGGGGGGGTGGCTCACCCCTCCACTTT
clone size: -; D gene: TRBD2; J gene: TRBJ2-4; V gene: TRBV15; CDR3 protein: CATSRVTAGVSNIQYF; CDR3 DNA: TGTGCCACCAGCAGAGTTACAGCGGGAGTTTCAAACATTCAGTACTTC
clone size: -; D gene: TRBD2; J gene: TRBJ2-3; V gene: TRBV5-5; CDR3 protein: CASSSGLAGITDTQYF; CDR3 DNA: TGTGCCAGCAGCTCTGGACTAGCGGGAATAACAGATACGCAGTATTTT
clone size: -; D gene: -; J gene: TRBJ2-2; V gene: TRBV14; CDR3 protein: CASSQYSQNTGELFF; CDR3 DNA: TGTGCCAGCAGCCAATACAGCCAGAACACCGGGGAGCTGTTTTTT
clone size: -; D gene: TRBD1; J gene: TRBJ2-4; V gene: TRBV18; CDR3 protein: CASSFQGEQNIQYF; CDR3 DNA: TGTGCCAGCTCCTTCCAGGGGGAACAAAACATTCAGTACTTC
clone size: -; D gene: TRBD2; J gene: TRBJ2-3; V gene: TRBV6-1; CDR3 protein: CASSAHTTSGGGMDTQYF; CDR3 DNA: TGTGCCAGCAGTGCCCATACCACTAGCGGGGGGGGGATGGATACGCAGTATTTT
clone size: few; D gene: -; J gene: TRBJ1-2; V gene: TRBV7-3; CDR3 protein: CASSFGDSGYTF; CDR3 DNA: TGTGCCAGCAGCTTTGGCGACAGTGGCTACACCTTC
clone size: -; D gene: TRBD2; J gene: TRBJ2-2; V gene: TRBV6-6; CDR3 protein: CASSYSSGLVAGELFF; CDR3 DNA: TGTGCCAGCAGTTACTCGTCGGGACTAGTCGCCGGGGAGCTGTTTTTT
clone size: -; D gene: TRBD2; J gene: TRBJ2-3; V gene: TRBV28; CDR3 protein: CASSGPHAREITDTQYF; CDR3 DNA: TGTGCCAGCAGTGGCCCCCACGCGCGGGAGATCACAGATACGCAGTATTTT
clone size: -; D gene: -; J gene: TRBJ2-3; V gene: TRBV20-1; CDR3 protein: CSAREGRTQYF; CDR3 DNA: TGCAGTGCTAGGGAGGGTAGGACGCAGTATTTT
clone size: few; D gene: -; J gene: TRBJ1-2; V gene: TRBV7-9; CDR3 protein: CASSLGREAFRDYGYTF; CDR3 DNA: TGTGCCAGCAGCTTAGGCAGGGAGGCTTTTCGAGACTATGGCTACACCTTC